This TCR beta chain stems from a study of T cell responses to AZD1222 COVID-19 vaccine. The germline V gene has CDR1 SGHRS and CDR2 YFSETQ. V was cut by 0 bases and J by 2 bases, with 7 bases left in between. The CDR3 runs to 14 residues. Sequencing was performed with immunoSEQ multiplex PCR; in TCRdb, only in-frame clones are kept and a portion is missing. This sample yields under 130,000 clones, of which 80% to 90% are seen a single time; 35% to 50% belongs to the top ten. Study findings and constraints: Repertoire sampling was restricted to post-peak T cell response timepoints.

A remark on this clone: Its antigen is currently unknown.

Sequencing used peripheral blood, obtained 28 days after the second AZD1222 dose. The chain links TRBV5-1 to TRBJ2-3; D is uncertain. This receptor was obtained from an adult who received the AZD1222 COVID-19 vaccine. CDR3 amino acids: CASSLESFTDTQYF. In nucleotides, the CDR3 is TGCGCCAGCAGCTTGGAGAGTTTCACAGATACGCAGTATTTT.